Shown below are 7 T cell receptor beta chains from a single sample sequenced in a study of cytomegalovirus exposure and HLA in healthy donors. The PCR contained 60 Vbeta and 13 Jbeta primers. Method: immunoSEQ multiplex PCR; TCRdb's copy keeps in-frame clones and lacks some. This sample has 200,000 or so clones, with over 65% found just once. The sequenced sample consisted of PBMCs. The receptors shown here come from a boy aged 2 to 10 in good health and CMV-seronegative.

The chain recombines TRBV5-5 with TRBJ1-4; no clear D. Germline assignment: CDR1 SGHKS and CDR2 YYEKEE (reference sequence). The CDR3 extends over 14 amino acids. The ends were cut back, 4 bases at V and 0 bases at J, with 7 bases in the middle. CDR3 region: CASSTDPTNEKLFF. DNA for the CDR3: TGTGCCAGCAGCACAGACCCAACTAATGAAAAACTGTTTTTT.

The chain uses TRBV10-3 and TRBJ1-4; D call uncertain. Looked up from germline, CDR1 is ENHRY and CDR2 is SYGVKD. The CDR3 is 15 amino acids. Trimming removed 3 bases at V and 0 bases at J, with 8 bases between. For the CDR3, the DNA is TGTGCCATCAGTGACGGAGTGTCAACTAATGAAAAACTGTTTTTT. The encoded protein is CAISDGVSTNEKLFF.

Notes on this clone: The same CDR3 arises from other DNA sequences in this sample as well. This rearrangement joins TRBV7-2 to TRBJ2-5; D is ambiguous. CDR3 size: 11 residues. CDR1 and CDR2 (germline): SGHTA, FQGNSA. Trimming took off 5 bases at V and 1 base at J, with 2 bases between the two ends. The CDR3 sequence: CASSLQETQYF. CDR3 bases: TGTGCCAGCAGCCTCCAAGAGACCCAGTACTTC.

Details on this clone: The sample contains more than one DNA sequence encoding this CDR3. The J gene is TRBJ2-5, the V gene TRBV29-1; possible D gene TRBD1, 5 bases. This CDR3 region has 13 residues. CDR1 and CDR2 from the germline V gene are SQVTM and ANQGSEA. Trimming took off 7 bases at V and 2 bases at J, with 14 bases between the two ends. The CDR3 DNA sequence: TGCAGCGCCCGGACACACGGGCAAGAGACCCAGTACTTC. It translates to CSARTHGQETQYF.

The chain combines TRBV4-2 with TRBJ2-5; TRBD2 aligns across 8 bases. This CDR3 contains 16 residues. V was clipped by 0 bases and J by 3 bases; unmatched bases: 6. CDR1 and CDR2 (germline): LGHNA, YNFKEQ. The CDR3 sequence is CASSQDHLGGEETQYF. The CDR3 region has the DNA TGTGCCAGCAGCCAAGATCACCTCGGGGGGGAAGAGACCCAGTACTTC.

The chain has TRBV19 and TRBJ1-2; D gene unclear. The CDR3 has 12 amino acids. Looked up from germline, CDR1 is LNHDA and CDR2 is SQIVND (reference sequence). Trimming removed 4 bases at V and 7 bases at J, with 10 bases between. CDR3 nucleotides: TGTGCCAGTAGTAAGAGCTCTGTTGGCTACACCTTC. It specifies CASSKSSVGYTF.

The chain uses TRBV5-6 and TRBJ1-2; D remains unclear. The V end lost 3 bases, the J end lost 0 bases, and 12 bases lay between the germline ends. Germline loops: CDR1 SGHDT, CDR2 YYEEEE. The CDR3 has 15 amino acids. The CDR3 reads CASSSSPRPNYGYTF. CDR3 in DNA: TGTGCCAGCAGCTCTAGCCCCAGACCTAACTATGGCTACACCTTC.